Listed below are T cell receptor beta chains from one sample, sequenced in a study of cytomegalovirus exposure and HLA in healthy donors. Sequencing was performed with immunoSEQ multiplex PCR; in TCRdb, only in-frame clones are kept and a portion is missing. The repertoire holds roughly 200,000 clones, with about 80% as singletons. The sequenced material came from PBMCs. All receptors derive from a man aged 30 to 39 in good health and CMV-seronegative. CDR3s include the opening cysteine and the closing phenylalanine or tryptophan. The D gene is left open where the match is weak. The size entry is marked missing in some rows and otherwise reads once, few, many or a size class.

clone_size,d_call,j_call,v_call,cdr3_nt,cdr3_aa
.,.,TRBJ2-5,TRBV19,TGTGCCAGTAGTGCTAGCCTGGTAGAGACCCAGTACTTC,CASSASLVETQYF
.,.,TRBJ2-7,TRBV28,TGTGCCAGCAGGAAGGGAACAGGTTCATACGAGCAGTACTTC,CASRKGTGSYEQYF
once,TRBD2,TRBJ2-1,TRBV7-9,TGTGCCAGCAGGAGGACTAGCGGCAATGAGCAGTTCTTC,CASRRTSGNEQFF
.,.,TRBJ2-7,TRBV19,TGTGCCAGGTGGCCTTGGAGGCCCACCTACGAGCAGTACTTC,CARWPWRPTYEQYF
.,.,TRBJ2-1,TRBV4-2,TGTGCCAGCAGCCAAGGGCTCAGGGGTGACAATGAGCAGTTCTTC,CASSQGLRGDNEQFF
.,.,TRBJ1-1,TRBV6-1,TGTGCCAGCAGTGATAGAGCGGGCGACACTGAAGCTTTCTTT,CASSDRAGDTEAFF
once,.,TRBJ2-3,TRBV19,TGTGCCAGTAGGCGGACAGAGACTAGCACAGATACGCAGTATTTT,CASRRTETSTDTQYF
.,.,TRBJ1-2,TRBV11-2,TGTGCCAGCAGCTTAGAGCGCTTTAACTATGGCTACACCTTC,CASSLERFNYGYTF
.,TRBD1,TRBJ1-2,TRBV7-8,TGTGCCAGCAGCTTAGGGGGTGGACAGGGGGTTGGCTACACCTTC,CASSLGGGQGVGYTF
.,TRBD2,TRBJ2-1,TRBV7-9,TGTGCCAGCAGCCGAGGGGCTAGCGGGCGGGATGAGCAGTTCTTC,CASSRGASGRDEQFF
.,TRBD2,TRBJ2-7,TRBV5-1,TGCGCCAGCAGCTTGGCCGGGACTAGCGGAGCCCCAAACGAGCAGTACTTC,CASSLAGTSGAPNEQYF
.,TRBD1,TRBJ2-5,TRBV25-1,TGTGCCAGCAGTGAATACAGGGGGTTGGAGACCCAGTACTTC,CASSEYRGLETQYF
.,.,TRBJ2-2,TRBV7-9,TGTGCCAGCAGCCTAAGGGGACATGAGGTGACCGGGGAGCTGTTTTTT,CASSLRGHEVTGELFF
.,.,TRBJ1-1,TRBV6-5,TGTGCCAGCAGTTACTCGCAGGGTTCTGAAGCTTTCTTT,CASSYSQGSEAFF
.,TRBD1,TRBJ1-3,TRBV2,TGTGCCAGCGACCGGGACAGGCAACTACCAAACTCTGGAAACACCATATATTTT,CASDRDRQLPNSGNTIYF
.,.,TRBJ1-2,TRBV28,TGTGCCAGCAGTTTATCTTTTCTTGAGGGCTATGGCTACACCTTC,CASSLSFLEGYGYTF
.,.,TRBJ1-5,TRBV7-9,TGTGCCAGCAGCGCGGAACAGGGATTCAATCAGCCCCAGCATTTT,CASSAEQGFNQPQHF
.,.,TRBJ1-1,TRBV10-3,TGTGCCATCAGTGGCCAGGCGCAATCGGACACTGAAGCTTTCTTT,CAISGQAQSDTEAFF
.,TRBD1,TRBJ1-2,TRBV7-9,TGTGCCAGCAGCTTAACAAGGAGACAGGGTTACTATGGCTACACCTTC,CASSLTRRQGYYGYTF
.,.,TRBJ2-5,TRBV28,TGTGCCAGCAGCTCGAGAGAGACCCAGTACTTC,CASSSRETQYF
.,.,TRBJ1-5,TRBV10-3,TGTGCCATCAGTGAGTCCGACTATCAGCCCCAGCATTTT,CAISESDYQPQHF
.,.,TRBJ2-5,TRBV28,TGTGCCAGCAGTTTAGGAGGCCAGAGTCAAGAGACCCAGTACTTC,CASSLGGQSQETQYF
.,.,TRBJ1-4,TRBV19,TGTGCCAGTAGTCTTCGATTGAGGGCAACTAATGAAAAACTGTTTTTT,CASSLRLRATNEKLFF
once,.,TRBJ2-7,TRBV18,TGTGCCAGCTCACCCCTAAGTACCTACGAGCAGTACTTC,CASSPLSTYEQYF
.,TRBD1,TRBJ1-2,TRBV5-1,TGCGCCAGCAGCACCGGGACAGGGTTCTCCTATGGCTACACCTTC,CASSTGTGFSYGYTF
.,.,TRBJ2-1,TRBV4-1,TGCGCCAGCAGCCACCCTACTAGAAACGATGAGCAGTTCTTC,CASSHPTRNDEQFF
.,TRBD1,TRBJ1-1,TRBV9,TGTGCCAGCAGCCCCTCTACAGGGGGGATTGCTGAAGCTTTCTTT,CASSPSTGGIAEAFF
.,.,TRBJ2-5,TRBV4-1,TGCGCCAGCAGCCGGCCGGAGGGAGAGACCCAGTACTTC,CASSRPEGETQYF
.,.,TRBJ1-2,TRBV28,TGTGCCAGCACCCCCAAACGGGTTCCCTATGGCTACACCTTC,CASTPKRVPYGYTF